The entry that follows covers one T cell receptor (beta chain) sequence. This clonotype was detected a few times. Its antigen specificity is not known. No base-level quality is on record; no much larger clone is a single base apart. Its CDR3 holds 12 amino acids, cysteine through phenylalanine. Of all the DNA, just the CDR3 is kept, 36 bases in frame from base 1. V is pared back by 6 bases and J by 5 bases, with 13 bases lying between the germline termini. CDR1 DFQATT and CDR2 SNEGSKA are derived from the germline V gene (reference sequence). Stable Graves' hyperthyroidism was defined as no progression to ophthalmopathy during 18 months of follow-up. Hyperthyroidism patients were newly diagnosed, had a disease duration of under 2 months, and were aged 18 to 65 years. The study excluded patients with uncontrolled infections, other autoimmune diseases, pregnancy or lactation. Diagnoses were based on clinical symptoms, serum thyroxine and TRAb, thyroid ultrasound and orbital computed tomography. Ficoll-Paque density gradient centrifugation was used to isolate PBMCs from 10 ml of fresh peripheral blood. Total RNA was extracted using Trizol reagent, and RNA quality was assessed on an Agilent 2100 Bioanalyzer.

This specimen belongs to a study of T cells in Graves' hyperthyroidism and ophthalmopathy (dated by TCRdb to the late 2010s). Notes on the research overall: Peripheral blood samples were taken at initial diagnosis, before any treatment was given. To identify TCR V-J signatures that set the groups apart, the researchers used a discovery cohort of 100 patients, made up of roughly 45 with Graves' ophthalmopathy and about 60 with stable Graves' hyperthyroidism. Prospective prediction of ophthalmopathy was tested in an independent validation cohort of 18 to 20 hyperthyroidism patients and some 17 patients who later progressed to ophthalmopathy. The roughly 100 discovery patients were randomly divided into training and test sets at a 7:3 ratio. The study also compared thyroid tissue and blood T-cell repertoires from more than five Graves' hyperthyroidism patients. Once sampling was done, hyperthyroidism patients were given methimazole at a starting dose of 30 mg daily, whereas ophthalmopathy patients were given high-dose intravenous methylprednisolone. TCR Vbeta CDR3 sequencing of some 140 peripheral blood samples (over 40 ophthalmopathy, 70 to 85 hyperthyroidism and approximately 17 progressor patients) is reported in the paper. Beyond this particular receptor, the publication reports: During validation, the model predicted progression to ophthalmopathy a median of around six months ahead of onset, with around 71% sensitivity and less than 85% specificity. Ophthalmopathy was separated from stable hyperthyroidism by a 13 V-J signature model, with 87.88% sensitivity and 81% to 82% specificity obtained in cross-validation and 80%/75% obtained in testing. Blood samples also contained most of the expanded thyroid clonotypes (frequency above 0.001), which suggests that blood repertoires may reflect thyroid immune responses. No statistical method was used to set the sample size in advance, and investigators knew the group allocation.

The TCR beta CDR3 regions were amplified from the RNA transcripts. For the first round of RT-PCR on the TCR CDR3, the HTBI primer set was used together with the Qiagen OneStep RT-PCR kit. The libraries were constructed in a second round of multiplex PCR and then size-selected and purified. Libraries were sequenced paired-end with 100 bp reads on an Illumina HiSeq2000. Per the source publication's procedure: SOAPnuke was used to process the raw data, throwing out any read that contained adapters or uncalled bases, had a mean Phred below 15, or lacked an exact constant-primer or identifier match. COPE v1.2.5 was used to merge high-quality paired reads, and clonotypes were defined as unique nucleotide sequences. MiTCR v1.1 was used to align clonotypes to the IMGT TRBV, TRBD and TRBJ reference segments. Only V-J combinations with frequency above 0.0001, covering about 99% of repertoires, were analysed. A TCS score was defined as the ratio between F50 (clonal expansion) and ExV (chaos), using BLOSUM62-based TCRdist between CDR3 peptides within each V-J. Welch's t-statistics and random forest reduced 500 to 650 V-J features to around 14, which were used in a naive Bayes classifier (R e1071). In TCRdb, the public reads were trimmed at Q25 with fastp and aligned with MiXCR, with productive beta chains retained. One record per CDR3 amino acid sequence lists the most common genes and DNA. None of the V and J calls come from the authors' own analysis; TCRdb made them. The sample table contains hundreds of thousands of distinct CDR3 sequences; only one count was recorded for 14% of them. The ten largest clones add up to 10% of the sample.

The rearranged segments are TRBV20-1 and TRBJ1-1; too little of a D gene remains to name it. The sequence derives from a woman aged 18-29 years with Graves' hyperthyroidism. The specimen sequenced was blood. Here is the DNA: TGCAGTGCCTTTCTGTCACGGACTGAAGCTTTCTTT. Its amino acids are CSAFLSRTEAFF.